The 5 T cell receptor beta chains listed next were all sequenced from one sample in a study of shared clonotypes between healthy human individuals. Produced via immunoSEQ multiplex PCR; TCRdb's table is partial and in-frame only. The table lists about 1.5 million clones, roughly 96% of them singletons, with roughly 1.1% in the top ten. The sample was naive CD4+ T cells sorted from blood. The subset here: CD45RA+ positively selected. These receptor sequences come from a man under 40 in good health.

The rearrangement uses TRBV6-5 and TRBJ2-7, with 7 nucleotides matching TRBD2. CDR1 is MNHEY and CDR2 is SVGAGI in the germline V gene. Trimming at V came to 4 bases and at J to 13 bases, leaving 10 bases not matched to a gene. The CDR3 consists of 12 residues. CDR3 DNA sequence: TGTGCCAGCAGTTCCCCTGGGCGCGGGAGTTACTTC. Translated: CASSSPGRGSYF.

The CDR3 loop reads CASSEQGTSYGYTF. The CDR3 DNA reads TGTGCCAGCAGTGAACAGGGCACGTCATATGGCTACACCTTC. The V and J genes are TRBV2 and TRBJ1-2; possibly TRBD1 for D (5 bases). Germline CDR1 SNHLY, CDR2 FYNNEI. This CDR3 has 14 amino acids. V gave up 2 bases and J gave up 5 bases, with 12 bases separating them.

V usage is TRBV5-1 and J usage is TRBJ2-1, with D uncertain. Germline V gives CDR1 SGHRS, CDR2 YFSETQ. The CDR3 sequence is 16 residues long. V was cut by 0 bases and J by 0 bases, with 10 bases left in between. As DNA, the CDR3 is TGCGCCAGCAGCTTGGAACAGACCAGCTCCTACAATGAGCAGTTCTTC. Protein: CASSLEQTSSYNEQFF. Using reference TRBV5-1 and TRBJ2-1 for the parts outside the CDR3, the full variable domain is KAGVTQTPRYLIKTRGQQVTLSCSPISGHRSVSWYQQTPGQGLQFLFEYFSETQRNKGNFPGRFSGRQFSNSRSEMNVSTLELGDSALYLCASSLEQTSSYNEQFFGPGTRLTVL.

The rearrangement links TRBV18 to TRBJ1-2; D remains ambiguous. CDR1 is KGHSH, CDR2 LQKENI, per germline. The CDR3 is 14 amino acids. V was clipped by 6 bases and J by 2 bases, with 13 bases between them. In DNA, the CDR3 is TGTGCCAGCTCTCCGGAAGACCTCAACTATGGCTACACCTTC. Translated, it gives CASSPEDLNYGYTF. The variable domain in full, completed from reference TRBV18 and TRBJ1-2, reads NAGVMQNPRHLVRRRGQEARLRCSPMKGHSHVYWYRQLPEEGLKFMVYLQKENIIDESGMPKERFSAEFPKEGPSILRIQQVVRGDSAAYFCASSPEDLNYGYTFGSGTRLTVV.

The chain couples TRBV9 to TRBJ1-2; 8 bases map to TRBD1. V was clipped by 1 base and J by 7 bases; unmatched bases: 3. Germline V gives CDR1 SGDLS, CDR2 YYNGEE. There are 13 residues in the CDR3. CDR3 sequence reads: CASSVQGAIGYTF. In nucleotides, the CDR3 is TGTGCCAGCAGCGTACAGGGGGCGATTGGCTACACCTTC.